Listed here is a single T cell receptor (beta chain). Its antigen specificity is not known. No much larger clone exists at a distance of one base, and base qualities are not known. These data belong to a study of technical replicates of blood from a handful of donors (TCRdb year 2017). To prepare the library, the immunoSEQ multiplex PCR assay was applied. TCRdb re-hosts the immuneACCESS table, in-frame sequences only. Its copies lack some clones; in the studies checked, an unresolved V gene accounts for under half of them, and the cause for the rest is not known. In all, the sample holds 74,000 or so clones, and approximately 97% of those were seen once. The ten top clones hold roughly 0.21% of the sample. The CDR1 and CDR2 encoded by the germline V gene are SGHAT and FQNNGV. At the junction V is shortened by 0 bases and J by 13 bases; bases outside the gene matches: 9. The CDR3 spans 13 residues, from the cysteine through the phenylalanine. Only the CDR3 part of the read is kept: 39 bases, read in frame from the first base.

The chain links TRBV11-2 with TRBJ2-7; 7 bases in between match TRBD1. The sequenced sample was T cells isolated from PBMCs. The sequence was obtained from a human donor in good health. The nucleotide sequence reads TGTGCCAGCAGCTTAGATGGACGAGACAGGGTTTACTTC. This codes for CASSLDGRDRVYF.